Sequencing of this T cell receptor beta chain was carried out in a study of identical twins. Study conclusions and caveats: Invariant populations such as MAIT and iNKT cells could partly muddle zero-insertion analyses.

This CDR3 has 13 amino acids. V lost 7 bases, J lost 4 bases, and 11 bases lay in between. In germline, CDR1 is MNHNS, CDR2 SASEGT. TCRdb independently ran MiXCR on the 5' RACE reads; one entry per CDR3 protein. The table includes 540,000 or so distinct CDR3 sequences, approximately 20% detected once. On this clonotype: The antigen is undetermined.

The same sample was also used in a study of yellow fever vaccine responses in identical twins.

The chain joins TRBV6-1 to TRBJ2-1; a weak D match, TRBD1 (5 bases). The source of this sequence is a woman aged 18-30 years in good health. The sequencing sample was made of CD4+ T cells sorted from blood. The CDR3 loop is CASKVAGYNEQFF. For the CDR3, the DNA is TGTGCCAGCAAGGTTGCAGGGTACAATGAGCAGTTCTTC.